This TCR beta chain was found in a study of blood T cell repertoires in COVID-19. Study background: There were acute and convalescent COVID-19 samples, and they came from the United States, Italy and Spain. Sources were T cells, B-cell-depleted T cells, or PBMCs; the material itself was cDNA or gDNA.

The CDR3 spans 18 residues. With V trimmed by 1 base and J by 4 bases, 15 bases remained unmatched. The germline V gene has CDR1 MNHNS and CDR2 SASEGT. Per the authors' pipeline: Amplification with reference gene primers provided the estimates of nucleated cell counts. Profiled with immunoSEQ multiplex PCR; TCRdb holds only in-frame clones, not every one. That table supplies the V and J calls and clone size; D and trimming were determined from the DNA. The data show some 250,000 clones, 84% seen once. The sequencing sample was made of peripheral blood. The TCR was taken from a man aged 50-59 years with active or convalescent COVID-19. The J gene is TRBJ1-2, the V gene TRBV6-1; 7 bases are shared with TRBD1. CDR3 sequence (DNA): TGTGCCAGCAGTGAAGGGGCACAGGGGTTCTCCGATCCCTATGGCTACACCTTC. Its protein is CASSEGAQGFSDPYGYTF.